This TCR beta chain was recovered during a study of shared clonotypes between healthy human individuals. Only in-frame clones appear in the TCRdb table, and some are missing; sequencing was by immunoSEQ multiplex PCR. The sample lists over 300,000 clones; around 86% were seen once. Per the germline V gene, CDR1 is MNHEY and CDR2 is SVGAGI. The V and J ends lost 3 bases and 0 bases respectively, with 8 bases between them. The CDR3 spans 14 residues. As concerns this clone: Other nucleotide sequences in the sample specify the same CDR3.

This TCR was sampled from a man younger than 35 in good health. The sequenced material came from memory CD8+ T cells sorted from blood. Documented subset: CD45RO+ cells pooled with CCR7-negative TemRA cells. The V and J genes are TRBV6-5 and TRBJ1-1, with a tentative D call TRBD1 (6 bases). DNA of the CDR3: TGTGCCAGCAGTTATCAGGGGCTGAACACTGAAGCTTTCTTT. Translation gives CASSYQGLNTEAFF.